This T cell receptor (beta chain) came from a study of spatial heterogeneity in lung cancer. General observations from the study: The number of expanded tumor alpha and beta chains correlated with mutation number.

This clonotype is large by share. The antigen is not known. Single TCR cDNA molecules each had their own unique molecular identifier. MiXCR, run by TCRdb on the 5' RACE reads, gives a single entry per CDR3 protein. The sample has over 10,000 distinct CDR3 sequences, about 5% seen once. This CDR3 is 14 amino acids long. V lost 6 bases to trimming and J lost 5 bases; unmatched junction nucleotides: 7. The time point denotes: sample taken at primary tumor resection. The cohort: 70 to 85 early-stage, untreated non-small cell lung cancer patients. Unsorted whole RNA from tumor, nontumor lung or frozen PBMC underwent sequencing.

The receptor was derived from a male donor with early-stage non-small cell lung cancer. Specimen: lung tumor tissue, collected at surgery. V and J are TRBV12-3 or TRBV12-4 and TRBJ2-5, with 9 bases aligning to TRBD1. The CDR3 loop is CASSHGTGPETQYF. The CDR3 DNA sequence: TGTGCCAGCAGCCACGGGACAGGGCCGGAGACCCAGTACTTC.